This is a list of T cell receptor beta chains from one sample in a study of human T cells and chemical hapten exposure. Each CDR3 protein gets one entry after TCRdb re-called the RACE reads with MiXCR. The sample yields under 90,000 distinct CDR3 sequences, 8.5% seen once. This specimen consisted of whole blood, obtained in connection with sensitization to the hapten diphenylcyclopropenone (DPC). Receptor source: a woman aged 45-59 years with alopecia areata. Some clones in this sample may be carry-over from other donors' samples. Both conserved end residues are part of each CDR3. The D gene is left open where the match is weak. Not all rows give a size; the values are once, few, many and, for expanded clones, a class.

CDR3nt: TGTGCCAGCAGCTTGGAACCAGGGACCAATCAGCCCCAGCATTTT
CDR3aa: CASSLEPGTNQPQHF
j_gene: TRBJ1-5
len: 15
abundance: few
v_gene: TRBV5-4
d_gene: NA

CDR3nt: TGTGCCAGCACCGAACGGACAGACGCCTTCTACGAGCAGTACTTC
CDR3aa: CASTERTDAFYEQYF
j_gene: TRBJ2-7
len: 15
abundance: few
v_gene: TRBV21-1
d_gene: NA

CDR3nt: TGTGCCAGCAGCGGAAAGGGCAATGAGCAGTTCTTC
CDR3aa: CASSGKGNEQFF
j_gene: TRBJ2-1
len: 12
abundance: NA
v_gene: TRBV11-2
d_gene: NA

CDR3nt: TGTGCCAGCAGCCCTAGTACTAGGGAGACGCAGTATTTT
CDR3aa: CASSPSTRETQYF
j_gene: TRBJ2-3
len: 13
abundance: NA
v_gene: TRBV7-8
d_gene: NA

CDR3nt: TGTGCCAGCAGCTTAGAGCAGGTGAACACTGAAGCTTTCTTT
CDR3aa: CASSLEQVNTEAFF
j_gene: TRBJ1-1
len: 14
abundance: many
v_gene: TRBV5-5
d_gene: NA

CDR3nt: TGTGCCAGCACCGGACGGGATACTTCACCCCTCCACTTT
CDR3aa: CASTGRDTSPLHF
j_gene: TRBJ1-6
len: 13
abundance: few
v_gene: TRBV12-3/TRBV12-4
d_gene: NA

CDR3nt: TGTGCCAGCAGTTACCCCCGTCACGGCGGGAGGGCAGATACGCAGTATTTT
CDR3aa: CASSYPRHGGRADTQYF
j_gene: TRBJ2-3
len: 17
abundance: NA
v_gene: TRBV6-6
d_gene: TRBD2

CDR3nt: TGCGCCAGCAGCTTGGGGGTCGGGGGCAGCAATCAGCCCCAGCATTTT
CDR3aa: CASSLGVGGSNQPQHF
j_gene: TRBJ1-5
len: 16
abundance: NA
v_gene: TRBV5-1
d_gene: NA

CDR3nt: TGTGCCAGCAGGGGGTACACAGATACGCAGTATTTT
CDR3aa: CASRGYTDTQYF
j_gene: TRBJ2-3
len: 12
abundance: NA
v_gene: TRBV2
d_gene: NA

CDR3nt: TGTGCCAGCAGTTCAGGGAGTTCACGCTATGGCTACACCTTC
CDR3aa: CASSSGSSRYGYTF
j_gene: TRBJ1-2
len: 14
abundance: many
v_gene: TRBV12-3/TRBV12-4
d_gene: NA

CDR3nt: TGTGCCAGCAGGCTACACTACGAGCAGTACTTC
CDR3aa: CASRLHYEQYF
j_gene: TRBJ2-7
len: 11
abundance: few
v_gene: TRBV6-5
d_gene: NA

CDR3nt: TGTGCCAGCAGCCCATCTAGCGGGGGGGAGACCCAGTACTTC
CDR3aa: CASSPSSGGETQYF
j_gene: TRBJ2-5
len: 14
abundance: few
v_gene: TRBV6-5
d_gene: TRBD2

CDR3nt: TGTGCCAGTAGTATAGCAATCAATGAGCAGTTCTTC
CDR3aa: CASSIAINEQFF
j_gene: TRBJ2-1
len: 12
abundance: NA
v_gene: TRBV19
d_gene: NA

CDR3nt: TGTGCCAGCAGCTCTGCATTGAACACTGAAGCTTTCTTT
CDR3aa: CASSSALNTEAFF
j_gene: TRBJ1-1
len: 13
abundance: many
v_gene: TRBV27
d_gene: NA

CDR3nt: TGCGCCAGCAGCCATTCTCTAGCGGGAGGGCTCCCGACCCAGTACTTC
CDR3aa: CASSHSLAGGLPTQYF
j_gene: TRBJ2-5
len: 16
abundance: few
v_gene: TRBV4-3
d_gene: TRBD2

CDR3nt: TGCGCCAGCAGCTTGGATGGACGGACAGGCGCTGAAGCTTTCTTT
CDR3aa: CASSLDGRTGAEAFF
j_gene: TRBJ1-1
len: 15
abundance: many
v_gene: TRBV5-1
d_gene: TRBD1

CDR3nt: TGTGCCAGCAGCACAGGCAGGAGCTCCTACAATGAGCAGTTCTTC
CDR3aa: CASSTGRSSYNEQFF
j_gene: TRBJ2-1
len: 15
abundance: few
v_gene: TRBV11-2
d_gene: NA

CDR3nt: TGTGCCAGCAGCGATCGGGACTCAAACAATGAGCAGTTCTTC
CDR3aa: CASSDRDSNNEQFF
j_gene: TRBJ2-1
len: 14
abundance: few
v_gene: TRBV13
d_gene: NA

CDR3nt: TGTGCCAGCTCACAAACCGGGACCGAGAACACTGAAGCTTTCTTT
CDR3aa: CASSQTGTENTEAFF
j_gene: TRBJ1-1
len: 15
abundance: NA
v_gene: TRBV18
d_gene: NA

CDR3nt: TGTGCCAGCAGTTTAGCGCAAGGGGGGTACGAGCAGTACTTC
CDR3aa: CASSLAQGGYEQYF
j_gene: TRBJ2-7
len: 14
abundance: many
v_gene: TRBV12-3/TRBV12-4
d_gene: NA

CDR3nt: TGTGCCAGCAGCTTAGAATTCGGGGATAATCAGCCCCAGCATTTT
CDR3aa: CASSLEFGDNQPQHF
j_gene: TRBJ1-5
len: 15
abundance: few
v_gene: TRBV11-2
d_gene: NA

CDR3nt: TGTGCCATCAGTGAGGGGACGAGGGGTGGCTACACCTTC
CDR3aa: CAISEGTRGGYTF
j_gene: TRBJ1-2
len: 13
abundance: few
v_gene: TRBV10-3
d_gene: NA

CDR3nt: TGTGCCAGCAGCCAAAAGGACGGCGAGCAGTACTTC
CDR3aa: CASSQKDGEQYF
j_gene: TRBJ2-7
len: 12
abundance: NA
v_gene: TRBV9
d_gene: NA

CDR3nt: TGTGCCAGCAGAAGAGGACTAGCGGTCCCCGGGGACGGGGAGCTGTTTTTT
CDR3aa: CASRRGLAVPGDGELFF
j_gene: TRBJ2-2
len: 17
abundance: many
v_gene: TRBV6-5
d_gene: TRBD2

CDR3nt: TGTGCCAGAAGCTTGGAGGGGATAAGCACTGAAGCTTTCTTT
CDR3aa: CARSLEGISTEAFF
j_gene: TRBJ1-1
len: 14
abundance: few
v_gene: TRBV5-3
d_gene: NA

CDR3nt: TGTGACAGCAGTGAAAAAAGGGAGGGCTCACCCCTCCACTTT
CDR3aa: CDSSEKREGSPLHF
j_gene: TRBJ1-6
len: 14
abundance: NA
v_gene: TRBV6-1
d_gene: NA

CDR3nt: TGTGCCAGCAGCTTAGGGACTGGGGATGAAGCTTTCTTT
CDR3aa: CASSLGTGDEAFF
j_gene: TRBJ1-1
len: 13
abundance: few
v_gene: TRBV5-6
d_gene: NA

CDR3nt: TGCAGTGCTAGCCCTGGGACGGTGAATGAGCAGTTCTTC
CDR3aa: CSASPGTVNEQFF
j_gene: TRBJ2-1
len: 13
abundance: few
v_gene: TRBV20-1
d_gene: NA

CDR3nt: TGCAGTGCCCGACAGGGAGGCGGCACTGAAGCTTTCTTT
CDR3aa: CSARQGGGTEAFF
j_gene: TRBJ1-1
len: 13
abundance: NA
v_gene: TRBV20-1
d_gene: TRBD1

CDR3nt: TGTGCCAGCAGTTTACCCGGGACAGGGCATGAAAAACTGTTTTTT
CDR3aa: CASSLPGTGHEKLFF
j_gene: TRBJ1-4
len: 15
abundance: few
v_gene: TRBV2
d_gene: TRBD1

CDR3nt: TGCGCCAGCAGGTTGGTCGGGGGCACAGATACGCAGTATTTT
CDR3aa: CASRLVGGTDTQYF
j_gene: TRBJ2-3
len: 14
abundance: many
v_gene: TRBV5-1
d_gene: NA

CDR3nt: TGTGCCAGCACCGATTTGATAGATACGCAGTATTTT
CDR3aa: CASTDLIDTQYF
j_gene: TRBJ2-3
len: 12
abundance: NA
v_gene: TRBV27
d_gene: NA

CDR3nt: TGTGCCACCAGCAGAGGGGACAGTGGGACTGAAGCTTTCTTT
CDR3aa: CATSRGDSGTEAFF
j_gene: TRBJ1-1
len: 14
abundance: few
v_gene: TRBV15
d_gene: TRBD1

CDR3nt: TGTGCCAGCAGTCCGTCCCGTTTTAGCGGGAGTTTTTATGAGCAGTTCTTC
CDR3aa: CASSPSRFSGSFYEQFF
j_gene: TRBJ2-1
len: 17
abundance: NA
v_gene: TRBV2
d_gene: TRBD2

CDR3nt: TGTGCCAGCAGTTTAGGGGGTAGTGAGCAGTTCTTC
CDR3aa: CASSLGGSEQFF
j_gene: TRBJ2-1
len: 12
abundance: many
v_gene: TRBV12-3/TRBV12-4
d_gene: NA

CDR3nt: TGTGCCAGCAGTAACTCGGACAGGGGTCCTAACTATGGCTACACCTTC
CDR3aa: CASSNSDRGPNYGYTF
j_gene: TRBJ1-2
len: 16
abundance: many
v_gene: TRBV6-5
d_gene: TRBD1

CDR3nt: TGTGCCAGTTCACACAGGACCCCCAATCAGCCCCAGCATTTT
CDR3aa: CASSHRTPNQPQHF
j_gene: TRBJ1-5
len: 14
abundance: few
v_gene: TRBV19
d_gene: NA

CDR3nt: TGTGCCAGCAGTCCACAGGCCAACGAGCAGTACTTC
CDR3aa: CASSPQANEQYF
j_gene: TRBJ2-7
len: 12
abundance: NA
v_gene: TRBV6-6
d_gene: NA

CDR3nt: TGTGCCAGCAGCTTAGGACGACCGGGCACAGATACGCAGTATTTT
CDR3aa: CASSLGRPGTDTQYF
j_gene: TRBJ2-3
len: 15
abundance: NA
v_gene: TRBV11-2
d_gene: NA

CDR3nt: TGTGCCATCAGCATACCTAGCGGGGGTTACAATGAGCAGTTCTTC
CDR3aa: CAISIPSGGYNEQFF
j_gene: TRBJ2-1
len: 15
abundance: many
v_gene: TRBV10-3
d_gene: TRBD2

CDR3nt: TGCAGTGCTAGAGTGGACAGGAGGAACGATCAGCCCCAGCATTTT
CDR3aa: CSARVDRRNDQPQHF
j_gene: TRBJ1-5
len: 15
abundance: many
v_gene: TRBV20-1
d_gene: TRBD1

CDR3nt: TGTGCCAGCAGTTTAGTCGGAGGCGGCGGTCAGCCCCAGCATTTT
CDR3aa: CASSLVGGGGQPQHF
j_gene: TRBJ1-5
len: 15
abundance: few
v_gene: TRBV12-3/TRBV12-4
d_gene: NA

CDR3nt: TGTGCCAGCAGTTTACGAGGGGGCAGTCAGCCCCAGCATTTT
CDR3aa: CASSLRGGSQPQHF
j_gene: TRBJ1-5
len: 14
abundance: NA
v_gene: TRBV12-3/TRBV12-4
d_gene: TRBD1

CDR3nt: TGCAGTGCCGGGACTAGCGGGGGCCCAGATACGCAGTATTTT
CDR3aa: CSAGTSGGPDTQYF
j_gene: TRBJ2-3
len: 14
abundance: many
v_gene: TRBV20-1
d_gene: TRBD2

CDR3nt: TGTGCCAGCAGCTTAAGGTCAGGGGGCGACACTGAAGCTTTCTTT
CDR3aa: CASSLRSGGDTEAFF
j_gene: TRBJ1-1
len: 15
abundance: once
v_gene: TRBV7-2
d_gene: TRBD1

CDR3nt: TGTGCCAGCAGAAACCCTAGCAATCAGCCCCAGCATTTT
CDR3aa: CASRNPSNQPQHF
j_gene: TRBJ1-5
len: 13
abundance: many
v_gene: TRBV6-2/TRBV6-3
d_gene: NA

CDR3nt: TGTGCCACCGCCACCTCGGAGAATTCACCCCTCCACTTT
CDR3aa: CATATSENSPLHF
j_gene: TRBJ1-6
len: 13
abundance: NA
v_gene: TRBV7-6
d_gene: NA

CDR3nt: TGCAGTGCTACGGGGACTGCCCTAACCTACGAGCAGTACTTC
CDR3aa: CSATGTALTYEQYF
j_gene: TRBJ2-7
len: 14
abundance: few
v_gene: TRBV20-1
d_gene: NA